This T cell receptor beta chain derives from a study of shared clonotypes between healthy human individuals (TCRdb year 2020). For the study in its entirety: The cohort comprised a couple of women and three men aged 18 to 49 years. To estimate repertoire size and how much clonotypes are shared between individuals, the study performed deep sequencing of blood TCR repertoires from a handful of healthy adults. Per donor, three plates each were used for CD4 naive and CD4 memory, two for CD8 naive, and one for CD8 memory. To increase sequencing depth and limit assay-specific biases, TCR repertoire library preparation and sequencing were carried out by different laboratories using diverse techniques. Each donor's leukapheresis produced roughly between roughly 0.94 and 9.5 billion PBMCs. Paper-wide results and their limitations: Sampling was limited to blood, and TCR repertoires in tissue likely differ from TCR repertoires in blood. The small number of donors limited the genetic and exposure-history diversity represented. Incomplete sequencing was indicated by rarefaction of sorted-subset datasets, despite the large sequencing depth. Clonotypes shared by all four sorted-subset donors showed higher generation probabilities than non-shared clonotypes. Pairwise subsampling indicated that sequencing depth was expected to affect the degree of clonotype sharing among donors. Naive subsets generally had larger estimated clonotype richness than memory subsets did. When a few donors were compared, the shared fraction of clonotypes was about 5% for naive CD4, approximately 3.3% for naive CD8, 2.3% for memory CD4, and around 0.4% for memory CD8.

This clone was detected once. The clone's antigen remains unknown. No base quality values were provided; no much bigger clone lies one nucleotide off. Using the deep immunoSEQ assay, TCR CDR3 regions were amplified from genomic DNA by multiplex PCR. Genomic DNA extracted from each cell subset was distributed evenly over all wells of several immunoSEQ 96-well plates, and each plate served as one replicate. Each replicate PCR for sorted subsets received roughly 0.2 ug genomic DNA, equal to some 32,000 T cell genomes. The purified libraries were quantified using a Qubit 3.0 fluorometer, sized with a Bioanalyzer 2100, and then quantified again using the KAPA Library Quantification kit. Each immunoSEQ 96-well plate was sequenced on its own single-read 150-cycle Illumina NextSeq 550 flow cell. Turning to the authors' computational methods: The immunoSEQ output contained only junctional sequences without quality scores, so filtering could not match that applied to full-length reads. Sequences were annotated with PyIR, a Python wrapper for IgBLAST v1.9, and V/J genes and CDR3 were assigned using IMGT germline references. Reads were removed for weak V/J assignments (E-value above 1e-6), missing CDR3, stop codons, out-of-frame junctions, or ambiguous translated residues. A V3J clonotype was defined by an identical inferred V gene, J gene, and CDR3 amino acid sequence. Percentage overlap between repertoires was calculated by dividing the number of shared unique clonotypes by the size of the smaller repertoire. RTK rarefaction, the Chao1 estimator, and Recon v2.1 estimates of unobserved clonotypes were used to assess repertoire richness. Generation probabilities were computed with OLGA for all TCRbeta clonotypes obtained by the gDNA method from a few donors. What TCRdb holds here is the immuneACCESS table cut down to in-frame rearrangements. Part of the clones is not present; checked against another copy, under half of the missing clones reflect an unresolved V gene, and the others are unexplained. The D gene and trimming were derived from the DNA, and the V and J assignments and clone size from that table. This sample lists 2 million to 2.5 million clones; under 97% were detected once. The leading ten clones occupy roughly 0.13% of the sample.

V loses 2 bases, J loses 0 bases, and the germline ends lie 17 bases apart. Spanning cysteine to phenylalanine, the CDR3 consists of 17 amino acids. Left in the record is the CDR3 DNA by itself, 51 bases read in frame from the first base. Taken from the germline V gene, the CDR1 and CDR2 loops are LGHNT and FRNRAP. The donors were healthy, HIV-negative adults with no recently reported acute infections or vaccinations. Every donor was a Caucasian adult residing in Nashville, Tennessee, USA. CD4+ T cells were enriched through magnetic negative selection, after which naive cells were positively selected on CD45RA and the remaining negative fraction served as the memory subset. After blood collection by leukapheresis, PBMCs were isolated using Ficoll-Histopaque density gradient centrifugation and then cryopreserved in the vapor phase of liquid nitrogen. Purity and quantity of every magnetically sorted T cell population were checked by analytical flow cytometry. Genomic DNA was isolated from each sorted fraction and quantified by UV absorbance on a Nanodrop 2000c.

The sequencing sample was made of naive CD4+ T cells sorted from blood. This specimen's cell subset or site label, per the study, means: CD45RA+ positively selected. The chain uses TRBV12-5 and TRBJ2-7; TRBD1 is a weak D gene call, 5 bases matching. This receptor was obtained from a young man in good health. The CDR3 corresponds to CASGLRYLGHSSYEQYF. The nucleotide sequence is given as TGTGCTAGTGGTTTGAGGTATTTGGGGCATTCCTCCTACGAGCAGTACTTC.